These 24 T cell receptor beta chains came from one sample sequenced in a study of T-cell reconstitution after alpha-beta-depleted transplantation in children. TCRbeta library construction was performed incorporating unique molecular identifiers. Via MiXCR, TCRdb re-called the PCR reads, giving one row per CDR3 protein. The table has 700,000 to 950,000 distinct CDR3 sequences, 16% seen once. The specimen comprised PBMCs, mostly from graft donor cells, sampled 360 days after TCRalphabeta/CD19-depleted stem cell transplant. The origin of the receptors is a male patient younger than 18 who had a stem cell transplant for acute lymphoblastic leukemia, so the T cells may come from the graft donor.

The V gene is TRBV11-1, the J gene TRBJ2-2; maybe TRBD1 (5 bases). The CDR3 is 14 amino acids. V was pared by 5 bases and J by 4 bases, with 11 bases between. Germline CDR1 and CDR2: SGHAT and FQDESV (reference sequence). The CDR3 DNA is TGTGCCAGCAGCACACAGGTTCTCACCGGGGAGCTGTTTTTT. It specifies CASSTQVLTGELFF.

In its sample, this clonotype was seen a few times. This chain connects TRBV3-1 to TRBJ2-5; TRBD2 matches 12 bases. Looked up from germline, CDR1 is LGHDT and CDR2 is YNNKEL (reference sequence). The CDR3 contains 22 residues. V lost 0 bases to trimming and J lost 2 bases; unmatched junction nucleotides: 19. The CDR3 bases are TGTGCCAGCAGCCAAGATAATCCCGGGACTAGCGGGTCTTGGCCCCCACAAGAGACCCAGTACTTC. Amino acids: CASSQDNPGTSGSWPPQETQYF.

The CDR3 nucleotides are TGTGCCAGCTCACCAGCATCTAGCGGCTCCTACGAGCAGTACTTC. Protein sequence: CASSPASSGSYEQYF. This rearrangement joins TRBV18 to TRBJ2-7; TRBD2 agrees at 7 bases. CDR1 and CDR2 (germline): KGHSH, LQKENI. The CDR3 length is 15 residues. The V segment lost 2 bases and the J segment 0 bases; nucleotides outside the gene matches: 4.

This chain connects TRBV29-1 to TRBJ2-1, with 8 bases aligning to TRBD2. With 2 bases clipped from V and 4 bases from J, the junction kept 7 bases outside the gene matches. The CDR3 covers 15 residues. Germline CDR1 reads SQVTM; CDR2 reads ANQGSEA. The CDR3 coding sequence is TGCAGCGTTGAACACACTAGCGGAGGTTACAATGAGCAGTTCTTC. Translation: CSVEHTSGGYNEQFF.

The rearrangement links TRBV12-3 or TRBV12-4 to TRBJ2-1, with D hard to call. V gave up 1 base and J gave up 2 bases, with 9 bases separating them. The CDR3 extends over 15 amino acids. Here the CDR3 DNA reads TGTGCCAGCAGTTTAGGGCCACTCGCCTACAATGAGCAGTTCTTC. Translating it yields CASSLGPLAYNEQFF.

The chain is built from TRBV11-2 and TRBJ2-7; 9 nucleotides agree with TRBD2. Trimming removed 1 base from V and 3 bases from J; junction bases left unmatched: 4. Germline CDR1 is SGHAT and CDR2 is FQNNGV. The CDR3 has 15 amino acids. The CDR3 sequence is CASSLVSGRHYEQYF. CDR3 DNA sequence: TGTGCCAGCAGCTTAGTTAGCGGGAGACACTACGAGCAGTACTTC.

The CDR3 is CASSKTSFGEKFKGEQFF. The CDR3 DNA follows: TGTGCCAGCAGCAAAACATCCTTCGGGGAGAAGTTTAAAGGTGAGCAGTTCTTC. This chain joins TRBV21-1 and TRBJ2-1; the table calls TRBD2, which could not be checked here. TRBV21-1 is a recognized pseudogene. The CDR3 runs 18 residues.

This chain joins TRBV27 and TRBJ1-6, with TRBD1 matching 9 bases. V was clipped by 5 bases and J by 6 bases; unmatched bases: 5. Germline CDR1 and CDR2: MNHEY and SMNVEV (reference sequence). The CDR3 runs 15 residues. This chain's CDR3 is CASSTWTGANSPLHF. In DNA form, the CDR3 reads TGTGCCAGCAGTACCTGGACAGGGGCTAATTCACCCCTCCACTTT.

This clonotype occurred a few times. The V gene is TRBV9, the J gene TRBJ2-1; the D gene is possibly TRBD1 (6 bases). Germline CDR1 is SGDLS and CDR2 is YYNGEE. Trimming left V 4 bases short and J 7 bases short, with 18 bases between. The CDR3 covers 15 residues. CDR3 coding DNA: TGTGCCAGCAGCCCAGTTGTGGGAAGGGGGAATGAGCAGTTCTTC. Protein sequence: CASSPVVGRGNEQFF.

This clonotype was detected only a few times. The V gene is TRBV6-5, the J gene TRBJ2-7; D gene ambiguous. Trimming cost V 6 bases and J 3 bases, with 12 bases left between them. Germline V gene lookup returns CDR1 MNHEY and CDR2 SVGAGI. CDR3 length: 13 amino acids. DNA for the CDR3: TGTGCCAGCAGCCACTCGACCGGCTACGAGCAGTACTTC. Residues: CASSHSTGYEQYF.

This clonotype was seen ten or more times. V is TRBV29-1 and J is TRBJ2-3; D not resolved. Germline-derived CDR1 and CDR2 are SQVTM and ANQGSEA. This CDR3 is built from 14 residues. Trimming stripped 4 bases from V and 5 bases from J, with 16 bases between. This CDR3 is CSVVPNGWGDTQYF. The DNA of the CDR3 is TGCAGCGTTGTTCCGAACGGATGGGGAGATACGCAGTATTTT.

J is TRBJ1-2 and V is TRBV10-3; maybe TRBD1 (6 bases). The length of the CDR3 is 11 residues. Trimming pared 6 bases from V and 10 bases from J, leaving 12 bases between. Germline CDR1 and CDR2: ENHRY and SYGVKD. CDR3 region: CAIRRTEYYTF. CDR3 in DNA: TGTGCCATCAGGCGGACAGAATACTACACCTTC.

V gene TRBV20-1 combines with J gene TRBJ2-6; the D is unclear. The CDR3 has 16 residues. Germline values: CDR1 DFQATT, CDR2 SNEGSKA (reference sequence). V lost 0 bases to trimming and J lost 0 bases, with 9 bases between them. CDR3 sequence reads: CSAREGLFSGANVLTF. CDR3 DNA: TGCAGTGCTAGAGAGGGGTTGTTCTCTGGGGCCAACGTCCTGACTTTC.

This clonotype came up a few times. The rearrangement links TRBV11-2 to TRBJ2-5; D is unresolved. Germline CDR1 is SGHAT and CDR2 is FQNNGV. V lost 1 base to trimming and J lost 0 bases, with 9 bases between them. The CDR3 is made up of 15 amino acids. The CDR3 here is CASSLGGGHQETQYF. The CDR3 nucleotides are TGTGCCAGCAGCTTAGGAGGTGGACACCAAGAGACCCAGTACTTC.

This clonotype was detected a few times. This sequence joins TRBV9 and TRBJ2-7; D call uncertain. V shed 4 bases and J shed 0 bases, with 20 bases lying between them. This CDR3 spans 17 amino acids. Germline CDR1 and CDR2: SGDLS and YYNGEE. The DNA of the CDR3 is TGTGCCAGCAGCACCAGACCCCTCCCCCGAAGCTCCTACGAGCAGTACTTC. Protein sequence: CASSTRPLPRSSYEQYF. Combining the CDR3 with reference TRBV9 and TRBJ2-7 gives the whole variable domain DSGVTQTPKHLITATGQRVTLRCSPRSGDLSVYWYQQSLDQGLQFLIQYYNGEERAKGNILERFSAQQFPDLHSELNLSSLELGDSALYFCASSTRPLPRSSYEQYFGPGTRLTVT.

V usage is TRBV12-3 or TRBV12-4 and J usage is TRBJ2-7, with D unresolved. Trimming pared 6 bases from V and 0 bases from J, leaving 15 bases between. There are 15 residues in the CDR3. In DNA, the CDR3 is TGTGCCAGCAGACGAGCCTGGGCGAGCTCCTACGAGCAGTACTTC. Protein: CASRRAWASSYEQYF.

This clonotype occurred a few times. This rearrangement joins TRBV2 to TRBJ2-7; 13 bases match TRBD2. Germline assignment: CDR1 SNHLY and CDR2 FYNNEI. The CDR3 covers 15 residues. Trimming at V came to 6 bases and at J to 5 bases, leaving 7 bases not matched to a gene. The CDR3 spells CASRGLAGKSHEQYF. CDR3 bases: TGTGCCAGCAGGGGACTAGCGGGAAAGTCCCACGAGCAGTACTTC. Drawing the rest from reference TRBV2 and TRBJ2-7, the complete variable domain is EPEVTQTPSHQVTQMGQEVILRCVPISNHLYFYWYRQILGQKVEFLVSFYNNEISEKSEIFDDQFSVERPDGSNFTLKIRSTKLEDSAMYFCASRGLAGKSHEQYFGPGTRLTVT.

This clonotype was recorded a few times. The J gene is TRBJ2-3, the V gene TRBV7-3; D perhaps matches TRBD2 (6 bases). This CDR3 is 17 amino acids long. The V gene's germline CDR1 is SGHTA and CDR2 FQGTGA. V lost 2 bases to trimming and J lost 1 base, with 16 bases between them. CDR3 in DNA: TGTGCCAGCAGCTTAGGTGTTAGGGCTAGCGGCACAGATACGCAGTATTTT. This sequence encodes CASSLGVRASGTDTQYF.

The sample holds many counts of this clonotype. The CDR3 nucleotides are TGCGCCAGCAGCCAAACGACGCAGGGCTACGAGCAGTACTTC. Protein product: CASSQTTQGYEQYF. The V and J genes are TRBV5-1 and TRBJ2-7; D is perhaps TRBD1 (5 bases). Trimming removed 4 bases at V and 3 bases at J, with 14 bases between. Germline CDR1 is SGHRS and CDR2 is YFSETQ. There are 14 residues in the CDR3.

In its sample, this clonotype was seen many times. The chain combines TRBV4-2 with TRBJ2-7, with 9 bases that match TRBD2. The CDR3 sequence is 16 residues long. J lost 6 bases, V lost 6 bases, and 15 bases had no gene match. Germline values: CDR1 LGHNA, CDR2 YNFKEQ. CDR3 amino acids: CASSPRILAGELEQYF. The CDR3 region has the DNA TGTGCCAGCAGTCCAAGGATCTTAGCGGGAGAGCTCGAGCAGTACTTC.

The J gene is TRBJ2-1, the V gene TRBV20-1, with D tentatively TRBD1 or TRBD2 (5 bases each). Germline CDR1 DFQATT, CDR2 SNEGSKA (reference sequence). V lost 0 bases and J 4 bases, leaving 13 bases between the germline ends. CDR3 length: 15 residues. CDR3: CSARDPRGPYNEQFF. The CDR3, as DNA: TGCAGTGCTAGAGATCCTAGGGGACCTTACAATGAGCAGTTCTTC.

This clonotype turned up a few times. The V and J genes are TRBV5-1 and TRBJ2-4; 9 positions agree with TRBD1. CDR3 length equals 14 residues. CDR1 and CDR2 (germline): SGHRS, YFSETQ. Trimming cost V 0 bases and J 8 bases; bases outside gene matches: 3. The CDR3 reads CASSLAQGAHIQYF. CDR3 nucleotides: TGCGCCAGCAGCTTGGCACAGGGGGCTCACATTCAGTACTTC.

This clonotype was observed at least ten times. This chain uses TRBV4-1 with TRBJ2-2, with 10 bases that match TRBD2. The J segment lost 6 bases and the V segment lost 1 base, leaving 2 bases of the junction unmatched. Germline loops: CDR1 MGHRA, CDR2 YSYEKL. This CDR3 comprises 15 residues. Here the CDR3 DNA reads TGCGCCAGCAGCCAAGTTAGCGGGAGGTCCGGGGAGCTGTTTTTT. Translating it yields CASSQVSGRSGELFF.

This clonotype was counted a few times. The gene calls are TRBV27 and TRBJ2-7, with D possibly called TRBD1 or TRBD2 (5 bases each). This CDR3 comprises 14 residues. Trimming took 9 bases from V and 4 from J, leaving 19 bases between them. The germline gives CDR1 MNHEY, CDR2 SMNVEV (reference sequence). As DNA, the CDR3 is TGTGCCAGTCAACGTCTGGGGGACGGATACGAGCAGTACTTC. It yields the protein CASQRLGDGYEQYF.